This passage covers 20 T cell receptor beta chains from one sample sequenced in a study of blood T cell repertoires in COVID-19. Clones were read by immunoSEQ multiplex PCR, and TCRdb kept only the in-frame ones, dropping some. The sample contains 80,000 to 90,000 clones, 70% to 90% of which appear only once. The material sequenced was peripheral blood. The origin of the receptors is a man in his sixties with acute or convalescent COVID-19.

This chain uses TRBV7-9 with TRBJ2-5; the match to TRBD1 covers 7 bases. The CDR3 has 17 amino acids. After removal of 2 bases from V and 4 bases from J, the junction contained 13 bases not matched to a gene. CDR1 is SEHNR and CDR2 is FQNEAQ in the germline V gene (reference sequence). The CDR3 loop is CASSLIPRTGTRETQYF. The CDR3 nucleotides are TGTGCCAGCAGCTTAATCCCTCGGACAGGCACCCGAGAGACCCAGTACTTC.

This sequence joins TRBV3-1 (or the pseudogene TRBV3-2) and TRBJ1-3; the match to TRBD1 covers 8 bases. CDR3 length: 19 residues. The germline V gene encodes CDR1 LGHDT and CDR2 YNNKEL (reference sequence). V was clipped by 1 base and J by 0 bases; unmatched bases: 11. CDR3 residues: CASSQATGTGLGSGNTIYF. For the CDR3, the DNA is TGTGCCAGCAGCCAAGCCACCGGGACAGGCCTCGGCTCTGGAAACACCATATATTTT.

The V call is TRBV9, the J call TRBJ2-1, with 10 bases fitting TRBD2. Looked up from germline, CDR1 is SGDLS and CDR2 is YYNGEE. This CDR3 contains 15 residues. Germline trimming cut 3 bases from V and 4 bases from J; bases unmatched to any gene: 4. In DNA, the CDR3 is TGTGCCAGCAGCGAGACTAGCGGGCTTTACAATGAGCAGTTCTTC. It is translated as CASSETSGLYNEQFF.

This chain links TRBV12-3 or TRBV12-4 with TRBJ1-2; TRBD1 agrees at 7 bases. This CDR3 contains 12 residues. V shed 6 bases, J shed 6 bases, and the junction held 4 bases outside the gene matches. CDR3 nucleotides: TGTGCCAGCAGGCGAACAGGGGATGGCTACACCTTC. Translation: CASRRTGDGYTF.

The rearrangement uses TRBV9 and TRBJ1-2, with 9 bases that match TRBD1. The CDR3 extends over 19 amino acids. V was clipped by 2 bases and J by 4 bases; unmatched bases: 18. Germline V CDR1 and CDR2: SGDLS, YYNGEE. The CDR3 reads CASSVGKQGAKGVGYGYTF. CDR3 coding DNA: TGTGCCAGCAGCGTGGGGAAACAGGGGGCGAAGGGCGTCGGCTATGGCTACACCTTC.

The rearrangement links TRBV3-1 (or the pseudogene TRBV3-2) to TRBJ2-1; maybe TRBD1 (6 bases). CDR3 length: 15 residues. Germline-derived CDR1 and CDR2 are LGHDT and YNNKEL (reference sequence). Trimming took 1 base from V and 5 from J, leaving 12 bases between them. CDR3 nucleotide sequence: TGTGCCAGCAGCCAAGGGGGACAATACAACAATGAGCAGTTCTTC. The encoded protein is CASSQGGQYNNEQFF.

A note on this clone: A clone one base away is much larger, so this may be a read error. This chain links TRBV29-1 with TRBJ2-3; the match to TRBD2 covers 9 bases. Germline values: CDR1 SQVTM, CDR2 ANQGSEA. This CDR3 has 13 residues. For the CDR3, the DNA is TGCAGCGCCCTAGCGGGGCTCACAGATATGCAGTATTTT. Translated: CSALAGLTDMQYF.

V gene TRBV4-3 combines with J gene TRBJ1-4; TRBD1 matches 7 bases. In germline, CDR1 is LGHNA, CDR2 YSLEER. Trimming took 1 base from V and 5 from J; bases not matched to a gene: 7. The CDR3 sequence is 16 residues long. The CDR3 protein is CASSQGAGTVNEKLFF. The CDR3 coding sequence is TGCGCCAGCAGCCAAGGAGCCGGGACAGTAAATGAAAAACTGTTTTTT.

V is TRBV7-2 and J is TRBJ1-2; 7 bases are shared with TRBD1. The CDR3 totals 13 residues. CDR1 is SGHTA, CDR2 FQGNSA, per germline. V shed 5 bases, J shed 3 bases, and the junction held 3 bases outside the gene matches. The CDR3 DNA sequence: TGTGCCAGCAGCCCGGGGACAGACTATGGCTACACCTTC. Its translation is CASSPGTDYGYTF.

This sequence joins TRBV30 and TRBJ1-1; TRBD1 matches at 8 bases. Trimming removed 3 bases from V and 1 base from J; junction bases left unmatched: 4. The CDR3 extends over 14 amino acids. CDR1 is GTSNPN, CDR2 SVGIG, per germline (reference sequence). This CDR3 reads CAWSRGLRNTEAFF. The CDR3 coding sequence is TGTGCCTGGAGCAGGGGGCTGAGGAACACTGAAGCTTTCTTT. The full variable domain, completed using reference TRBV30 and TRBJ1-1, is SQTIHQWPATLVQPVGSPLSLECTVEGTSNPNLYWYRQAAGRGLQLLFYSVGIGQISSEVPQNLSASRPQDRQFILSSKKLLLSDSGFYLCAWSRGLRNTEAFFGQGTRLTVV.

The chain is built from TRBV10-3 and TRBJ2-1; 8 nucleotides agree with TRBD1. This CDR3 has 14 residues. Looked up from germline, CDR1 is ENHRY and CDR2 is SYGVKD. After removal of 7 bases from V and 7 bases from J, the junction contained 9 bases not matched to a gene. The CDR3 sequence is CAITPSDRGNEQFF. The CDR3 nucleotides are TGTGCCATCACTCCTTCCGACAGGGGAAATGAGCAGTTCTTC.

CDR3 region: CASSPQVSGDNSPLHF. CDR3 in DNA: TGTGCCAGCTCACCCCAGGTTTCTGGTGATAATTCACCCCTCCACTTT. The chain recombines TRBV18 with TRBJ1-6; D uncertain. The CDR3 consists of 16 residues. Germline CDR1 is KGHSH and CDR2 is LQKENI. V gave up 3 bases and J gave up 5 bases, with 14 bases separating them.

This chain connects TRBV27 to TRBJ1-2; D call uncertain. The CDR3 is 13 amino acids. Germline CDR1 is MNHEY and CDR2 is SMNVEV (reference sequence). The V and J ends lost 6 bases and 8 bases respectively, with 16 bases between them. CDR3 DNA: TGTGCCAGCAGCCCCAGCGGGCAGGCGGGCTACACCTTC. Its translation: CASSPSGQAGYTF.

The gene calls are TRBV2 and TRBJ2-3; D is possibly TRBD2 (6 bases). V lost 7 bases to trimming and J lost 1 base, with 12 bases between them. The CDR3 length is 14 residues. Germline V CDR1 and CDR2: SNHLY, FYNNEI. The CDR3 nucleotides are TGTGCCAGCAAACAAGCGGGCGGCACAGATACGCAGTATTTT. Translation: CASKQAGGTDTQYF.

J is TRBJ2-7 and V is TRBV6-2 or TRBV6-3; 8 bases fit TRBD1. The ends lost 6 bases at V and 1 base at J; junction bases unmatched: 5. Germline V gene lookup returns CDR1 MNHEY and CDR2 SVGEGT. The CDR3 runs to 14 residues. CDR3 protein: CASSRGQGSYEQYF. CDR3 nucleotides: TGTGCCAGCAGCCGCGGACAGGGATCCTACGAGCAGTACTTC.

This chain uses TRBV15 with TRBJ1-4; perhaps TRBD1 as D (5 bases). The germline gives CDR1 LNHNV, CDR2 YYDKDF (reference sequence). The CDR3 sequence is 16 residues long. With 8 bases removed from V and 3 bases from J, the gap between germline ends came to 19 bases. Here the CDR3 DNA reads TGTGCCACCTCCTCGGGGGGGGGTAATCCTAATGAAAAACTGTTTTTT. Translating gives CATSSGGGNPNEKLFF.

This rearrangement joins TRBV6-2 or TRBV6-3 to TRBJ1-5, with D unclear. Per the germline V gene, CDR1 is MNHEY and CDR2 is SVGEGT. The CDR3 is 12 residues long. The V gene lost 5 bases and the J gene lost 2 bases, with 4 bases spanning the gap. The CDR3 sequence is CASSRGNQPQHF. Written as DNA, the CDR3 is TGTGCCAGCAGTCGGGGCAATCAGCCCCAGCATTTT.

The chain couples TRBV6-1 to TRBJ2-7, with 11 nucleotides matching TRBD1. The CDR3 extends over 16 amino acids. Germline lookup yields CDR1 MNHNS and CDR2 SASEGT. J was trimmed by 4 bases and V by 4 bases; bases with no gene match: 9. The CDR3 sequence is CASSVFRDRGGYEQYF. For the CDR3, the DNA is TGTGCCAGCAGTGTGTTCCGGGACAGGGGGGGTTACGAGCAGTACTTC.

This clone has only one observation. This chain joins TRBV14 and TRBJ1-3, with no clear D. The germline V gene encodes CDR1 SGHDN and CDR2 FVKESK. V shed 2 bases and J shed 2 bases, with 7 bases lying between them. The CDR3 covers 14 residues. CDR3 in amino acids: CASSQYGPGNTIYF. The CDR3 DNA follows: TGTGCCAGCAGCCAATATGGGCCTGGAAACACCATATATTTT.

The rearrangement joins TRBV9 to TRBJ1-3; 11 bases agree with TRBD1. V lost 4 bases, J lost 3 bases, and 3 bases stayed unmatched. Germline V CDR1 and CDR2: SGDLS, YYNGEE. This CDR3 contains 15 residues. In DNA, the CDR3 is TGTGCCAGCAGCCCAGGGACAGGGGGTGGAAACACCATATATTTT. Encoded protein: CASSPGTGGGNTIYF.